A single sample is the source of the 13 T cell receptor beta chains below, sequenced in a study of cytomegalovirus exposure and HLA in healthy donors. 13 Jbeta primers and 60 Vbeta primers were used for the PCR. Measured with immunoSEQ multiplex PCR; TCRdb has only the in-frame clones, and not every one. The sample is made up of about 100,000 clones, and the top ten hold more than 0.5% of it. The sequenced sample consisted of PBMCs. These receptors all stem from a man over 45 in good health and CMV-seronegative.

The DNA for the CDR3 is TGTGCCAGCGAACTCCCGGGGACAGCTGAAGCTTTCTTT. It yields the protein CASELPGTAEAFF. The chain has TRBV7-9 and TRBJ1-1; 7 nucleotides agree with TRBD1. Losses at the gene ends were 8 bases for V and 6 bases for J; bases not matched to a gene: 9. The CDR3 is 13 amino acids. Germline V gene data show CDR1 as SEHNR and CDR2 as FQNEAQ (reference sequence).

Regarding this clone: A read error may account for a junction end that differs from germline. This rearrangement joins TRBV10-3 to TRBJ2-2; possible D gene TRBD2, 7 bases. Looked up from germline, CDR1 is ENHRY and CDR2 is SYGVKD. This CDR3 spans 14 amino acids. Here the CDR3 DNA reads TGTGCCATCAGTGAAGCACGCGGGGGCGGGGAGCCGTTTTTT. Its translation is CAISEARGGGEPFF.

The chain employs TRBV5-1 and TRBJ2-7, with TRBD1 matching over 8 bases. Germline CDR1 reads SGHRS; CDR2 reads YFSETQ. Trimming removed 5 bases from V and 5 bases from J; junction bases left unmatched: 12. This CDR3 comprises 15 residues. CDR3 in DNA: TGCGCCAGCAGATCCCGACAGGGGCGCTTCCACGAGCAGTACTTC. Translation gives CASRSRQGRFHEQYF.

This rearrangement joins TRBV11-1 to TRBJ2-6; D is undetermined. V lost 6 bases, J lost 2 bases, and 5 bases lay in between. CDR3 length equals 13 residues. Per the germline V gene, CDR1 is SGHAT and CDR2 is FQDESV (reference sequence). This chain's CDR3 is CASRYTGANVLTF. CDR3 coding DNA: TGTGCCAGCAGATACACTGGGGCCAACGTCCTGACTTTC.

This rearrangement joins TRBV7-9 to TRBJ2-7; TRBD1 matches at 11 bases. The CDR3 totals 15 residues. The germline V gene encodes CDR1 SEHNR and CDR2 FQNEAQ (reference sequence). Trimming took 1 base from V and 9 from J; bases not matched to a gene: 8. The chain's CDR3 is CASSLVEGQGDRQYF. CDR3 nucleotide sequence: TGTGCCAGCAGCTTAGTTGAGGGACAGGGGGATCGGCAGTACTTC.

V and J are TRBV11-3 and TRBJ2-7, with 7 bases aligning to TRBD2. The CDR3 length is 15 residues. The J segment lost 6 bases and the V segment lost 7 bases, leaving 15 bases of the junction unmatched. The V gene's germline CDR1 is SGHNT and CDR2 YENEEA. The CDR3 nucleotides are TGTGCCAGCACCCCTCAAGGGGCGGGGGTCACCGAGCAGTACTTC. Its protein product is CASTPQGAGVTEQYF.

The chain has TRBV19 and TRBJ1-2, with a weak D call TRBD1 (6 bases). Germline CDR1 reads LNHDA; CDR2 reads SQIVND (reference sequence). This CDR3 has 14 amino acids. V was cut by 5 bases and J by 4 bases, with 14 bases left in between. The CDR3 loop reads CASSDVARGYGYTF. In DNA, the CDR3 is TGTGCCAGTAGTGATGTCGCCAGGGGCTATGGCTACACCTTC.

This chain links TRBV5-6 with TRBJ2-7; TRBD1 aligns across 10 bases. Germline loops: CDR1 SGHDT, CDR2 YYEEEE. Germline trimming cut 4 bases from V and 1 base from J; bases unmatched to any gene: 2. The CDR3 runs to 14 residues. The DNA of the CDR3 is TGTGCCAGCAGCCGGGACAGGGGATCCTACGAGCAGTACTTC. It specifies CASSRDRGSYEQYF.

The rearrangement joins TRBV10-2 to TRBJ1-2; 8 nucleotides agree with TRBD1. Germline values: CDR1 WSHSY, CDR2 SAAADI. With V trimmed by 0 bases and J by 4 bases, 13 bases remained unmatched. CDR3 length equals 18 residues. CDR3 coding DNA: TGCGCCAGCAGTGAGTCGACTCATGGCAGGGGGCGCAGCTATGGCTACACCTTC. Residues: CASSESTHGRGRSYGYTF.

The V gene is TRBV5-6, the J gene TRBJ2-1; 7 bases are shared with TRBD2. V was clipped by 4 bases and J by 6 bases; unmatched bases: 16. This CDR3 spans 17 amino acids. Germline V lookup: CDR1 SGHDT, CDR2 YYEEEE. The CDR3 reads CASSRGVGGRGGNEQFF. The CDR3 coding sequence is TGTGCCAGCAGCCGTGGGGTAGGCGGGAGAGGCGGCAATGAGCAGTTCTTC.

The CDR3 DNA sequence: TGTGCCAGCAGTTTCCTTAGCGGGAGCGGGACCGGGGAGCTGTTTTTT. It yields the protein CASSFLSGSGTGELFF. The chain employs TRBV27 and TRBJ2-2; the match to TRBD2 covers 9 bases. This CDR3 contains 16 residues. Germline assignment: CDR1 MNHEY and CDR2 SMNVEV (reference sequence). The V and J ends lost 3 bases and 5 bases, in that order; junction bases with no gene match: 7.

CDR3 amino acids: CSVGSGTGETQYF. The CDR3 coding sequence is TGCAGCGTTGGGTCCGGGACAGGGGAGACCCAGTACTTC. The rearrangement uses TRBV29-1 and TRBJ2-5, with 9 positions matching TRBD1. V trimming: 4 bases; J trimming: 5 bases; junction bases outside the gene matches: 5. Germline V gene sequence: CDR1 SQVTM, CDR2 ANQGSEA. The CDR3 runs 13 residues. The full variable domain, with the rest looked up from reference TRBV29-1 and TRBJ2-5, is SAVISQKPSRDICQRGTSLTIQCQVDSQVTMMFWYRQQPGQSLTLIATANQGSEATYESGFVIDKFPISRPNLTFSTLTVSNMSPEDSSIYLCSVGSGTGETQYFGPGTRLLVL.

The chain employs TRBV7-2 and TRBJ1-2; no reliable D call. Trimming shortened V by 1 base and J by 4 bases, and 10 bases separated the two germline ends. CDR1 and CDR2 from the germline V gene are SGHTA and FQGNSA. The CDR3 extends over 14 amino acids. The CDR3 sequence is CASSLETEIYGYTF. Here the CDR3 DNA reads TGTGCCAGCAGCTTAGAGACGGAGATCTATGGCTACACCTTC. Using reference TRBV7-2 and TRBJ1-2 for the parts outside the CDR3, the full variable domain is GAGVSQSPSNKVTEKGKDVELRCDPISGHTALYWYRQSLGQGLEFLIYFQGNSAPDKSGLPSDRFSAERTGGSVSTLTIQRTQQEDSAVYLCASSLETEIYGYTFGSGTRLTVV.